A single sample is the source of the 17 T cell receptor beta chains below, sequenced in a study of shared clonotypes between healthy human individuals. This table comes from immunoSEQ multiplex PCR, and its TCRdb copy is limited to in-frame clones, with some not included. The sample comprises about 670,000 clones, roughly 78% of which are singletons, and 1.8% rests with the top ten. Sequencing was done on a sample of memory CD4+ T cells sorted from blood. The subset: CD45RA-negative fraction. The receptor source for this set is a woman aged 25 to 45 in good health.

V is TRBV7-9 and J is TRBJ2-5; 11 nucleotides line up with TRBD1. The CDR3 is made up of 17 amino acids. Germline loops: CDR1 SEHNR, CDR2 FQNEAQ (reference sequence). J lost 5 bases, V lost 1 base, and 9 bases had no gene match. Here the CDR3 DNA reads TGTGCCAGCAGCTTAGTCGGGACAGGGGGGAGTCGGGAGACCCAGTACTTC. Translating gives CASSLVGTGGSRETQYF.

Details on this clone: Different DNA sequences within this sample yield the same CDR3. The rearrangement joins TRBV29-1 to TRBJ2-1; TRBD2 aligns across 10 bases. This CDR3 region has 14 residues. In germline, CDR1 is SQVTM, CDR2 ANQGSEA. The J segment lost 2 bases and the V segment lost 6 bases, leaving 4 bases of the junction unmatched. CDR3 sequence (DNA): TGCAGCGTAGATACTAGCGGGGCCTACAATGAGCAGTTCTTC. Encoded protein: CSVDTSGAYNEQFF.

The chain is built from TRBV4-2 and TRBJ1-2, with TRBD1 identical over 7 bases. Germline values: CDR1 LGHNA, CDR2 YNFKEQ. V trimming: 4 bases; J trimming: 7 bases; junction bases outside the gene matches: 6. The CDR3 length is 13 residues. The CDR3 nucleotides are TGTGCCAGCAGCCGAGACAGGGTCGGTGGCTACACCTTC. Its translation: CASSRDRVGGYTF.

The chain joins TRBV6-5 to TRBJ1-6; D unclear. CDR3 size: 12 residues. Germline V gene data show CDR1 as MNHEY and CDR2 as SVGAGI. The V end was cut by 6 bases, the J end by 5 bases, with 5 bases between. CDR3 amino acids: CASSRHNSPLHF. CDR3 sequence (DNA): TGTGCCAGCAGCCGACATAATTCACCCCTCCACTTT.

J is TRBJ1-3 and V is TRBV5-1; TRBD1 might be the D (5 bases). The CDR3 spans 14 residues. Trimming left V 2 bases short and J 2 bases short, with 8 bases between. Germline values: CDR1 SGHRS, CDR2 YFSETQ. CDR3 in amino acids: CASSFRGAGNTIYF. The CDR3 DNA follows: TGCGCCAGCAGCTTCCGGGGCGCTGGAAACACCATATATTTT.

The gene calls are TRBV5-1 and TRBJ1-1, with TRBD1 as a possible D gene (6 bases). V lost 0 bases to trimming and J lost 0 bases, with 9 bases between them. The CDR3 has 15 amino acids. Germline CDR1 and CDR2: SGHRS and YFSETQ. DNA of the CDR3: TGCGCCAGCAGCTTGGTCCAGGGGCTGAACACTGAAGCTTTCTTT. Residues: CASSLVQGLNTEAFF.

This clone has only a few counts. The chain couples TRBV18 to TRBJ2-3; D is undetermined. The CDR3 contains 15 residues. Germline assignment: CDR1 KGHSH and CDR2 LQKENI. V was shortened by 0 bases and J by 0 bases, with 7 bases between the two germline ends. CDR3 nucleotides: TGTGCCAGCTCACCACCGTCGGTAAGCACAGATACGCAGTATTTT. Amino acid sequence: CASSPPSVSTDTQYF.

For the CDR3, the DNA is TGTGCCAGCAGTGCTCAGGGGGTAAGCTACGAGCAGTACTTC. Its translation: CASSAQGVSYEQYF. The V and J genes are TRBV6-6 and TRBJ2-7; 7 bases align to TRBD1. Germline V gives CDR1 MNHNY, CDR2 SVGAGI (reference sequence). CDR3 length: 14 residues. Trimming took 5 bases from V and 3 from J; bases not matched to a gene: 7.

The chain carries TRBV10-1 and TRBJ2-7, with a possible D match to TRBD2 (5 bases). Per the germline V gene, CDR1 is WNHNN and CDR2 is SYGVQD (reference sequence). Trimming pared 0 bases from V and 3 bases from J, leaving 12 bases between. The length of the CDR3 is 15 residues. The CDR3 loop is CASSESLDGVYEQYF. In nucleotides, the CDR3 is TGCGCCAGCAGTGAGTCTTTGGACGGGGTCTACGAGCAGTACTTC.

This clone has only a few counts. This chain connects TRBV10-1 to TRBJ1-1; D unclear. Germline V gene lookup returns CDR1 WNHNN and CDR2 SYGVQD (reference sequence). The CDR3 covers 16 residues. Trimming removed 5 bases from V and 2 bases from J, with 18 bases in between. For the CDR3, the DNA is TGCGCCAGCAGTAAGGATAAGCAGCTAACCAACACTGAAGCTTTCTTT. Its translation: CASSKDKQLTNTEAFF.

This rearrangement joins TRBV5-4 to TRBJ1-1; D is ambiguous. Between the trimmed V and J ends, which lost 2 bases and 4 bases, there was a span of 6 bases. There are 12 residues in the CDR3. Looked up from germline, CDR1 is SGHNT and CDR2 is YYREEE (reference sequence). The CDR3: CASSLGSTEAFF. The CDR3 nucleotides are TGTGCCAGCAGCTTAGGGTCCACTGAAGCTTTCTTT.

This clone was counted a few times. V and J are TRBV28 and TRBJ1-1; 9 bases agree with TRBD1. Germline assignment: CDR1 MDHEN and CDR2 SYDVKM. Trimming took 6 bases from V and 5 from J; bases not matched to a gene: 16. The CDR3 has 17 residues. CDR3 region: CASSRPGTGPSDTEAFF. The CDR3 bases are TGTGCCAGCAGCCGCCCCGGGACAGGGCCGTCTGATACTGAAGCTTTCTTT.

V is TRBV6-1 and J is TRBJ2-7; TRBD1 matches 7 bases. The trim removed 6 bases at V and 2 bases at J, leaving 7 bases unmatched. The V gene's germline CDR1 is MNHNS and CDR2 SASEGT. This CDR3 comprises 14 residues. CDR3 region: CASRKHRGAYEQYF. CDR3 DNA: TGTGCCAGCAGGAAACACAGGGGCGCCTACGAGCAGTACTTC.

This clone has a handful of counts. This chain joins TRBV28 and TRBJ1-4; 7 bases are shared with TRBD1. Losses at the gene ends were 5 bases for V and 3 bases for J; bases not matched to a gene: 0. CDR3 size: 13 residues. In germline, CDR1 is MDHEN, CDR2 SYDVKM. This CDR3 reads CASSQGANEKLFF. The CDR3 region has the DNA TGTGCCAGCAGTCAGGGGGCTAATGAAAAACTGTTTTTT.

V usage is TRBV9 and J usage is TRBJ2-7; D possibly corresponds to TRBD2 (6 bases). V shed 4 bases and J shed 5 bases, with 16 bases lying between them. CDR3 size: 14 residues. Germline CDR1 reads SGDLS; CDR2 reads YYNGEE. The CDR3 sequence: CASSPRAGGNEQYF. Written as DNA, the CDR3 is TGTGCCAGCAGCCCCCGGGCCGGAGGGAACGAGCAGTACTTC.

As to this clone: Other nucleotide sequences from this sample produce the same CDR3. V is TRBV5-1 and J is TRBJ2-2; D is unresolved. Germline-derived CDR1 and CDR2 are SGHRS and YFSETQ. This CDR3 has 13 residues. The germline V and J ends were trimmed by 5 bases and 1 base, with 6 bases remaining between them. The chain's CDR3 is CASSPGNTGELFF. CDR3 coding DNA: TGCGCCAGCAGTCCAGGGAACACCGGGGAGCTGTTTTTT.

V usage is TRBV11-2 and J usage is TRBJ2-5; 7 nucleotides agree with TRBD1. Germline loops: CDR1 SGHAT, CDR2 FQNNGV. V trimming: 3 bases; J trimming: 3 bases; junction bases outside the gene matches: 1. The CDR3 consists of 13 residues. The CDR3 DNA reads TGTGCCAGCAGCTTGGGACAGAAAGAGACCCAGTACTTC. Translated: CASSLGQKETQYF. Together with reference TRBV11-2 and TRBJ2-5, the CDR3 gives the full variable domain: EAGVAQSPRYKIIEKRQSVAFWCNPISGHATLYWYQQILGQGPKLLIQFQNNGVVDDSQLPKDRFSAERLKGVDSTLKIQPAKLEDSAVYLCASSLGQKETQYFGPGTRLLVL.